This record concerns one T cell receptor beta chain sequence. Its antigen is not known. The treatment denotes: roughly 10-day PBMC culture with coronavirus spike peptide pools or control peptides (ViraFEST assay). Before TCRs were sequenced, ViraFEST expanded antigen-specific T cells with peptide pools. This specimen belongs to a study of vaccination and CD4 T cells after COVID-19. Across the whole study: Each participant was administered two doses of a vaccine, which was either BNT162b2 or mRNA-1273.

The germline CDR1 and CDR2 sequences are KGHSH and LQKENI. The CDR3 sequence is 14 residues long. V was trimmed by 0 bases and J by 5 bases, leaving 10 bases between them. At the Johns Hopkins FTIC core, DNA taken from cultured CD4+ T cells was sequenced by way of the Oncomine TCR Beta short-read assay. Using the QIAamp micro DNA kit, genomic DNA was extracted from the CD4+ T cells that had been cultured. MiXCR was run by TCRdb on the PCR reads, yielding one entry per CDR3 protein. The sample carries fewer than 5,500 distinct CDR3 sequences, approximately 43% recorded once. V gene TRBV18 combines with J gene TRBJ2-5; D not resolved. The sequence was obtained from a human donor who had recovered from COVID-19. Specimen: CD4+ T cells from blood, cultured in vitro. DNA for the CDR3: TGTGCCAGCTCACCACCGTCGGGTTCGGAGACCCAGTACTTC. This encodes CASSPPSGSETQYF. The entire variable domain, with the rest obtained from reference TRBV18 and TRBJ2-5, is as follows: NAGVMQNPRHLVRRRGQEARLRCSPMKGHSHVYWYRQLPEEGLKFMVYLQKENIIDESGMPKERFSAEFPKEGPSILRIQQVVRGDSAAYFCASSPPSGSETQYFGPGTRLLVL.